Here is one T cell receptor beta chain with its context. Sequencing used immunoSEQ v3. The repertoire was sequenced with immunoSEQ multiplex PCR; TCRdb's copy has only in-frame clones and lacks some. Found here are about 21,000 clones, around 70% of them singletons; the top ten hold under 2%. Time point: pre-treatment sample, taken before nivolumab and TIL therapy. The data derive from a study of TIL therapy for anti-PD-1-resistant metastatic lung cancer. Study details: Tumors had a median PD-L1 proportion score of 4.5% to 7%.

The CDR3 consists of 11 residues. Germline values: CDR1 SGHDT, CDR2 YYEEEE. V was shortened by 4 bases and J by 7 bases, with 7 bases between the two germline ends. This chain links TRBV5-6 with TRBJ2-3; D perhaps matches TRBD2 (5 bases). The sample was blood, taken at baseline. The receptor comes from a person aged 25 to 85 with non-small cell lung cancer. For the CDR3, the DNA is TGTGCCAGCAGCGAGGGAAATACGCAGTATTTT. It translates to CASSEGNTQYF.